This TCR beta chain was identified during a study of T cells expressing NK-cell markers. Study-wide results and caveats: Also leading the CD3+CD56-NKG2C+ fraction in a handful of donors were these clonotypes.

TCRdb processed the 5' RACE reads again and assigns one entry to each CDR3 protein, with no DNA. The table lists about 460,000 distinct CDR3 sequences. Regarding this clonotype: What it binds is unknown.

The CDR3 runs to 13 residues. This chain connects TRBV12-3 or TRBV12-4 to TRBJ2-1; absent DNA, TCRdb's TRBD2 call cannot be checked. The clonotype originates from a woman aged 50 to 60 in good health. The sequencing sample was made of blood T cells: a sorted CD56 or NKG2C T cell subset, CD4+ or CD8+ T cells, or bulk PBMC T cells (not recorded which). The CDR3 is CASSLLASNEQFF.